This TCR beta chain was identified during a study of post-analysis software for immune sequencing data. Study at large: Some patients lacked subtype; others had relapsing-remitting, secondary progressive or progressive-relapsing disease.

Unique molecular identifiers featured in each of the TCR beta cDNA libraries. With roughly 1 to 11 million T cells as the source, 450,000 to 600,000 cDNA molecules resulted. TCRdb called the PCR reads again in MiXCR, with one record for every CDR3 protein. The table shows hundreds of thousands of distinct CDR3 sequences, with approximately 50% occurring only once. Regarding this clonotype: Its antigen remains unknown.

CDR3 length: 14 amino acids. The V end lost 4 bases, the J end lost 6 bases, and 16 bases lay between the germline ends. Germline V gene lookup returns CDR1 ENHRY and CDR2 SYGVKD. Study results and caveats: Relative to controls, patients had five TRBV segments at higher frequency, with TRBV5-6, TRBV5-1 and TRBV20-1 among these. Multiple sclerosis was associated with a significant reduction in normalized Chao1 diversity relative to controls.

The clonotype originates from a girl between 10 and 17 years old with multiple sclerosis. The sequenced sample consisted of blood. The gene calls are TRBV10-3 and TRBJ2-7, with a possible D match to TRBD1 (6 bases). This chain's CDR3 is CAISGRSTGIEQYF. CDR3 in DNA: TGTGCCATCAGTGGGAGAAGTACAGGGATCGAGCAGTACTTC.